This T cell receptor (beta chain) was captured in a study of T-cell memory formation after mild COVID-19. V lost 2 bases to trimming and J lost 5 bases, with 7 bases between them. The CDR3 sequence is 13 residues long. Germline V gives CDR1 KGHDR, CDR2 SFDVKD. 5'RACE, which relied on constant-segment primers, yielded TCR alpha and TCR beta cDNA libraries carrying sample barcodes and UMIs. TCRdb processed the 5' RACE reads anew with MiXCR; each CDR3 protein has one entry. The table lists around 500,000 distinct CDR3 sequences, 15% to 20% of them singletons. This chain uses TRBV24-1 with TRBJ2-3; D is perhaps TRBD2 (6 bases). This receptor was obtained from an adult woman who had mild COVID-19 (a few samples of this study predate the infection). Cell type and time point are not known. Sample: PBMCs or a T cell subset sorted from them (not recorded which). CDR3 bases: TGTGCCACCAGTGATTGGACTATAGATACGCAGTATTTT. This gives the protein CATSDWTIDTQYF.